A selection of T cell receptor beta chains follows, all from one sample in a study of shared clonotypes between healthy human individuals. The table came from immunoSEQ multiplex PCR; TCRdb's copy has only in-frame clones and leaves some out. The data contain about 2,500,000 clones, around 90% of them singletons. The source material was naive CD4+ T cells sorted from blood. The receptors stem from a man aged 18 to 29 in good health. CDR3s include the opening cysteine and the closing phenylalanine or tryptophan. D genes are given only for firm matches. Some rows mark clone size as missing; the rest say once, few, many or name a class of expanded clone.

size,J,V,D,CDR3,DNA
NA,TRBJ1-1,TRBV19,TRBD1,CASSSQGGTEAFF,TGTGCCAGTAGTAGCCAGGGGGGCACTGAAGCTTTCTTT
NA,TRBJ2-3,TRBV4-3,TRBD1,CASSQGDRASTDTQYF,TGCGCCAGCAGCCAGGGGGACAGGGCTAGCACAGATACGCAGTATTTT
NA,TRBJ2-7,TRBV7-2,NA,CASSLDRSSYEQYF,TGTGCCAGCAGCCTCGACCGAAGCTCCTACGAGCAGTACTTC
NA,TRBJ1-4,TRBV21-1,NA,CASSLYQGSVLEKLFF,TGTGCCAGCAGCCTATACCAGGGCTCGGTCCTCGAAAAACTGTTTTTT
once,TRBJ2-7,TRBV6-5,NA,CASTISQDSSYEQYF,TGTGCCAGCACCATCTCCCAGGACTCCTCATACGAGCAGTACTTC
NA,TRBJ1-1,TRBV7-2,NA,CASSLRQTNTEAFF,TGTGCCAGCAGCTTAAGACAGACCAACACTGAAGCTTTCTTT
once,TRBJ1-1,TRBV15,TRBD1,CATSRGVDRVTEAFF,TGTGCCACCAGCAGAGGGGTGGACAGGGTCACTGAAGCTTTCTTT
once,TRBJ2-7,TRBV5-4,NA,CASSPGPDGLGDEQYF,TGTGCCAGCAGTCCGGGGCCCGACGGACTGGGAGATGAGCAGTACTTC
NA,TRBJ2-6,TRBV5-4,NA,CASSSPGAGGANVLTF,TGTGCCAGCAGTTCTCCTGGGGCGGGAGGGGCCAACGTCCTGACTTTC
NA,TRBJ1-1,TRBV20-1,NA,CSASDNPEAFF,TGCAGTGCTAGTGACAATCCTGAAGCTTTCTTT
NA,TRBJ2-7,TRBV14,NA,CASSQVPSTYEQYF,TGTGCCAGCAGCCAAGTTCCTAGCACCTACGAGCAGTACTTC
NA,TRBJ2-3,TRBV10-3,NA,CAIQSFGTDTQYF,TGTGCCATACAGAGTTTTGGCACAGATACGCAGTATTTT
NA,TRBJ1-2,TRBV6-1,NA,CASSDRGYGYTF,TGTGCCAGCAGTGACAGGGGCTATGGCTACACCTTC
NA,TRBJ1-5,TRBV29-1,NA,CSAGQRDQPQHF,TGCAGCGCCGGACAGAGGGACCAGCCCCAGCATTTT
NA,TRBJ1-6,TRBV11-2,NA,CASSLDGGGNSPLHF,TGTGCCAGCAGCTTAGATGGAGGGGGGAATTCACCCCTCCACTTT
NA,TRBJ1-6,TRBV19,TRBD1,CASGTDRNYNSPLHF,TGTGCCAGTGGGACAGACAGAAACTATAATTCACCCCTCCACTTT